This T cell receptor beta chain comes out of a study of low-dose radiotherapy and immunotherapy resistance in tumors (dated by TCRdb to between 2021 and 2022). Regarding the complete study: In Cohort 1, 0.5 Gy per fraction was delivered every 2 weeks, and a total PTV dose of 6.5 Gy was prescribed. Nivolumab and ipilimumab were both given intravenously, with nivolumab at a 240 mg flat dose every two weeks and ipilimumab at 1 mg/kg every six weeks. Eight patients were included in the translational analysis: three from the first dose cohort and the first five from the second dose cohort. Starting on cycle 1 day 1, patients took 300 mg of aspirin by mouth once a day for four cycles. Every two weeks, patients got intravenous cyclophosphamide at 200 mg/m2, given one day ahead of each radiation and immunotherapy administration. No randomization into treatment groups was done for the people taking part in the trial. In Cohort 2, 1 Gy per fraction was delivered every two weeks, for a total of 13 Gy over 26 weeks.

This sample was sequenced with an Illumina HiSeq 2500. First-strand cDNA was synthesized using Superscript III and a set of TRAV- and TRBV-specific primers, so that both TCRalpha and TCRbeta chains were covered. TCRs were amplified with Phusion for 20 to 25 PCR cycles, with a constant-region primer paired with the adapter attached to the V primers. The MessageAmp II aRNA Amplification Kit was used to amplify the isolated mRNA, with in vitro transcription run for less than 20 hours at 37 degrees C. The Dynabeads mRNA DIRECT Purification Kit was used to isolate the mRNA for TCR sequencing. Indexed Illumina adapters were added in a second Phusion PCR of 25 cycles, after which AMPure XP beads were used to purify the products. The source study handled its data this way. Using custom Perl scripts, TCR sequences that encoded the same protein were pooled, out-of-frame sequences were dropped, and the abundance of each clonotype was calculated. TCR sequences supported by only a single read were excluded from analysis. Repertoire metrics included Shannon entropy, Gini index, clonality, richness, and frequency of TCRs shared between repertoires. The raw public data were reprocessed by TCRdb itself: fastp quality trimming at Q25, MiXCR clonotype calling, in-frame beta chains only. Every distinct CDR3 protein forms one entry, paired with its most common genes and DNA. The V and J calls here are based on TCRdb, not the publication. In all, the sample holds over 70,000 distinct CDR3 sequences, and around 30% of those were seen once. Approximately 10% of the sample goes to the ten largest clones.

Trimming costs V 1 base and J 8 bases, and their ends lie 11 bases apart. Taken from the germline V gene (reference sequence), the CDR1 and CDR2 loops are DFQATT and SNEGSKA. The CDR3 runs 12 amino acids, cysteine and phenylalanine included. CDR3 DNA only is kept here, 36 bases in frame from base 1. This clonotype is described as medium-sized (0.01 to 0.1%). The antigen it recognizes is unknown. No qualities accompany the bases; no much larger clone lies one base away. The time point label of this sample denotes: before trial treatment. The donors took part in RACIN, a single-arm, phase I, dose-escalation trial that combined nivolumab, ipilimumab, aspirin, low-dose cyclophosphamide and low-dose radiotherapy. Eligible patients had advanced, TIL-negative solid tumors.

Specimen: PBMCs, collected before treatment. The rearranged chain carries TRBV20-1 and TRBJ1-2; no D gene is confidently identified. The receptor was isolated from a female donor with ovarian cancer. For the CDR3, the sequence is CSARVTNGGYTF. The nucleotide sequence reads as follows: TGCAGTGCTAGAGTAACTAACGGGGGCTACACCTTC.